This TCR beta chain was sequenced for a study of T cells in pancreatic ductal adenocarcinoma. Study-level findings and limits: No significant tumor-blood clonality difference; means were about 0.11 and 0.078.

The protocol was immunoSEQ multiplex PCR, while the TCRdb copy is restricted to in-frame clones and leaves out a portion. The sample has about 100,000 clones, nearly 95% seen once; the top ten hold about 3%. About this clone: Antigen: not known.

No neoadjuvant therapy was given to the selected pancreatic ductal adenocarcinoma patients before their surgery. Trimming removed 5 bases from V and 4 bases from J; junction bases left unmatched: 4. The CDR3 length is 13 residues. Germline V gene lookup returns CDR1 SGHAT and CDR2 FQDESV (reference sequence). The chain carries TRBV11-1 and TRBJ1-2; TRBD1 aligns across 7 bases. The clonotype was recovered from a human donor with pancreatic ductal adenocarcinoma. Source material: PBMCs. The CDR3 coding sequence is TGTGCCAGCAGCCAGGGGGGAGCCTATGGCTACACCTTC. As protein: CASSQGGAYGYTF.